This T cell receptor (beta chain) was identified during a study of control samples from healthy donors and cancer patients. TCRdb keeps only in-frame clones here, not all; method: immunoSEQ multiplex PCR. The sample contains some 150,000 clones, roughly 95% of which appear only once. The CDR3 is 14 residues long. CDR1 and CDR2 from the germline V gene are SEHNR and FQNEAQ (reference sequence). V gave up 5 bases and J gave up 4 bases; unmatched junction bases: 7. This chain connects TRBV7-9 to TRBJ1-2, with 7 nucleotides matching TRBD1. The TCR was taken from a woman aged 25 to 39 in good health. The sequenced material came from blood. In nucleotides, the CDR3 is TGTGCCAGCAGCAAGACAGGGCCACTCTATGGCTACACCTTC. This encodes CASSKTGPLYGYTF.